This T cell receptor beta chain was documented in a study of a mutant IDH1 vaccine in newly diagnosed glioma. The wider study: Vaccine administration was initiated 4-6 weeks following radiotherapy alone, or with temozolomide cycles. Antecedent treatment encompassed radiotherapy, temozolomide, or their combination; the majority received both.

On this clone: The antigen remains unidentified.

Time point: week 23, last vaccination. Doses comprised 300 ug of mutant IDH1 20-mer peptide each, plus topical imiquimod. Clones were sequenced by immunoSEQ multiplex PCR, and TCRdb holds only the in-frame ones, with some missing. The sample yields 50,000 to 70,000 clones, around 80% seen once. This receptor was obtained from a woman in her forties with glioma. Some clones in this sample may be carry-over from other donors' samples. The specimen comprised PBMCs, sampled from a glioma patient whose treatment included an IDH1 peptide vaccine.

The CDR3 sequence is CASSTSTDTQYF. As DNA, the CDR3 is TGTGCCAGCAGCACTAGCACAGATACGCAGTATTTT. The rearrangement joins TRBV7-8 to TRBJ2-3; D ambiguous. V was cut by 5 bases and J by 0 bases, with 3 bases left in between. The length of the CDR3 is 12 residues. Germline V gene lookup returns CDR1 SGHVS and CDR2 FQNEAQ.